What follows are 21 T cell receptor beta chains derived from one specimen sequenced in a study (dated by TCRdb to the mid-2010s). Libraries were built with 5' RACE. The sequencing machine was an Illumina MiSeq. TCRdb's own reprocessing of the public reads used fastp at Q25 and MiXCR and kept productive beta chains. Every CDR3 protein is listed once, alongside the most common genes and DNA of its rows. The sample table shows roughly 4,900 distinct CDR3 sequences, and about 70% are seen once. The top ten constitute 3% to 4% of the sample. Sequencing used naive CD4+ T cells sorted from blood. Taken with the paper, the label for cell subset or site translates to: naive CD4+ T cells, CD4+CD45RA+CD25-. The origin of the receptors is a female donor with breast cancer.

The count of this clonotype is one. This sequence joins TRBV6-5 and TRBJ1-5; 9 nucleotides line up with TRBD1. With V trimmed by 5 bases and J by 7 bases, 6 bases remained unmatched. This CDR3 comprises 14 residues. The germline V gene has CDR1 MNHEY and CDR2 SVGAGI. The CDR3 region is CASSVTGGGQPQHF. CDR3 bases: TGTGCCAGCAGTGTAACAGGGGGCGGACAGCCCCAGCATTTT.

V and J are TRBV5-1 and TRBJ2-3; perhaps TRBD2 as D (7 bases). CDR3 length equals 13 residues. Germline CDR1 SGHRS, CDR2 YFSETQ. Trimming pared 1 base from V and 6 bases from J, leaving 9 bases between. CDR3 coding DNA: TGCGCCAGCAGCTTGTGGGGGGGCGATACGCAGTATTTT. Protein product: CASSLWGGDTQYF.

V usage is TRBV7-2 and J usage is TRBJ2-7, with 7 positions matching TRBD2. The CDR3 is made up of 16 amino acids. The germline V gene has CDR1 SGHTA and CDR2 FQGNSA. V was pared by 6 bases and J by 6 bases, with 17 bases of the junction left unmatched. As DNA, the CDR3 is TGTGCCAGCAGACGAGGGCAGCGGGGTGGTGTAAGCGAGCAGTACTTC. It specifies CASRRGQRGGVSEQYF.

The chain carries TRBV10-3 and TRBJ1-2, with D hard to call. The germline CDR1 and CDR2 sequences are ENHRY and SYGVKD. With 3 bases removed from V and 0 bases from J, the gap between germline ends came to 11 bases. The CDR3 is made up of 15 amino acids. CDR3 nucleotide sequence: TGTGCCATCAGTGACACGGGATCCACTAACTATGGCTACACCTTC. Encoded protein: CAISDTGSTNYGYTF.

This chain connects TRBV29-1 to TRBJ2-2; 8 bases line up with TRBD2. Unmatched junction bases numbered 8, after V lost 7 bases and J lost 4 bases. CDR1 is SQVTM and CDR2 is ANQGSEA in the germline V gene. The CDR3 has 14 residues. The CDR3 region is CSAREGSGTGELFF. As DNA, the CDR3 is TGCAGCGCCCGGGAGGGGAGCGGCACCGGGGAGCTGTTTTTT.

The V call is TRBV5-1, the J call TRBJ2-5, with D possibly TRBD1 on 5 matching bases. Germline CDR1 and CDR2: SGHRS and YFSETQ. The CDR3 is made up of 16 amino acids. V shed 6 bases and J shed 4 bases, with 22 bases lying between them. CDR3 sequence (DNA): TGCGCCAGCAAGGGGTCTGGTGGGGCGGTGCGAGAGACCCAGTACTTC. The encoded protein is CASKGSGGAVRETQYF.

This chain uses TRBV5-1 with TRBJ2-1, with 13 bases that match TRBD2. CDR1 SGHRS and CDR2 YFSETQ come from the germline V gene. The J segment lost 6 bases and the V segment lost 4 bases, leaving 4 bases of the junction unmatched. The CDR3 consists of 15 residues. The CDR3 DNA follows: TGCGCCAGCAGCCTGACTAGCGGGAGGTCCAATGAGCAGTTCTTC. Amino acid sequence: CASSLTSGRSNEQFF.

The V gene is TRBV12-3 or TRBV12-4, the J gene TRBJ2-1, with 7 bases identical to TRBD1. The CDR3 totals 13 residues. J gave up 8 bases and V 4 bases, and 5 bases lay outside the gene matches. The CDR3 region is CASSYRGGDEQFF. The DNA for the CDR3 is TGTGCCAGCAGTTACAGGGGTGGCGATGAGCAGTTCTTC.

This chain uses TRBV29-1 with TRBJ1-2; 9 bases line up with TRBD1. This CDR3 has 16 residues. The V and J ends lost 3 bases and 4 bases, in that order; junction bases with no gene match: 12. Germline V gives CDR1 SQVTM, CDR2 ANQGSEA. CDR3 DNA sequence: TGCAGCGTTGAGGGACAGGGTGACGGCGGCATCTATGGCTACACCTTC. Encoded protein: CSVEGQGDGGIYGYTF.

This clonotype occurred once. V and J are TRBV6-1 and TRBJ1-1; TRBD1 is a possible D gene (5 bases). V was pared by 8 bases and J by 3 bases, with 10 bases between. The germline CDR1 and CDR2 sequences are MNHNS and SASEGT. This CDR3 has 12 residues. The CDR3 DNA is TGTGCCAGCGGGGGAATCCACACTGAAGCTTTCTTT. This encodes CASGGIHTEAFF.

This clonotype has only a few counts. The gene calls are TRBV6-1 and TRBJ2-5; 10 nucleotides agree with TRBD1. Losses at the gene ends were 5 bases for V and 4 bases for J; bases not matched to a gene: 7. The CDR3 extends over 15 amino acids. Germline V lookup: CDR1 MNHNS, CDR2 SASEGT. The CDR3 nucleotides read TGTGCCAGCAGTCGAGCCGGGGACAGGGGAGAGACCCAGTACTTC. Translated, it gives CASSRAGDRGETQYF.

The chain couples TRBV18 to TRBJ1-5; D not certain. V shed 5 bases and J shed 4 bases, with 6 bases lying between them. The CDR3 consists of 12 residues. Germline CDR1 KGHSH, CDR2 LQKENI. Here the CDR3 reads CASSSGNQPQHF. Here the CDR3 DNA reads TGTGCCAGCTCATCGGGGAATCAGCCCCAGCATTTT.

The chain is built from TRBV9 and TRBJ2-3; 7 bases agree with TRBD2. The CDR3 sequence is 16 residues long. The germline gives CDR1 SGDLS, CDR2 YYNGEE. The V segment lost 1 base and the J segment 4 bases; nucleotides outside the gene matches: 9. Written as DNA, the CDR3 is TGTGCCAGCAGCGTAAAGGCGGGAGTGCCATCAGATACGCAGTATTTT. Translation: CASSVKAGVPSDTQYF.

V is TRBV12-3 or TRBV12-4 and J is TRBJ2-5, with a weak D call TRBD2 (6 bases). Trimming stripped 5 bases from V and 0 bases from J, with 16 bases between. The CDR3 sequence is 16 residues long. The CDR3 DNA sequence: TGTGCCAGCAGTCCCCCCCTTAGCGGTAACCAAGAGACCCAGTACTTC. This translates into CASSPPLSGNQETQYF.

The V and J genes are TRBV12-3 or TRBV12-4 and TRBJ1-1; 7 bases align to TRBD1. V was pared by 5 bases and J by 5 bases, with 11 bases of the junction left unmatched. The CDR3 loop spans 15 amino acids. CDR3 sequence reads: CASSTPWEGATEAFF. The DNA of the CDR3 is TGTGCCAGCAGTACCCCCTGGGAGGGGGCGACTGAAGCTTTCTTT.

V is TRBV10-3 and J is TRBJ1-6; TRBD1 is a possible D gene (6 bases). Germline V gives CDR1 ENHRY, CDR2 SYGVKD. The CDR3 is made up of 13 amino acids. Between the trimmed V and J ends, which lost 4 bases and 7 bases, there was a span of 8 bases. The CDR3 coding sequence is TGTGCCATCAGTGGGGGGCCCAATTCACCCCTCCACTTT. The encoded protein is CAISGGPNSPLHF.

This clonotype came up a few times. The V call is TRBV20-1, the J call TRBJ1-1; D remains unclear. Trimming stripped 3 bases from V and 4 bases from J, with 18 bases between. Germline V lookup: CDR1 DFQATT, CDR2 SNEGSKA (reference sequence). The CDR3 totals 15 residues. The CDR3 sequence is CSARENPSTPTEAFF. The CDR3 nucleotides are TGCAGTGCTAGGGAAAACCCCTCTACCCCCACTGAAGCTTTCTTT.

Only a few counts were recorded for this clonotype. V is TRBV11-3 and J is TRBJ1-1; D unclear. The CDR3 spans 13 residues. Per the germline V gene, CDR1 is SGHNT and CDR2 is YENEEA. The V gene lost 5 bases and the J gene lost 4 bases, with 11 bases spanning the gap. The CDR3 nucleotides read TGTGCCAGCAGCGGAACATGGGGCACTGAAGCTTTCTTT. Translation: CASSGTWGTEAFF.

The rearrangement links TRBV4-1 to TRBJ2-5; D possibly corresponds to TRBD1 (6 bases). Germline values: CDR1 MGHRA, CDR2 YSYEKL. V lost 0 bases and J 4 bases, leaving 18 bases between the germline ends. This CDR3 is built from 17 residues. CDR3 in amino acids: CASSQDSSGAQGETQYF. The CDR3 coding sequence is TGCGCCAGCAGCCAAGACTCCTCAGGGGCGCAAGGAGAGACCCAGTACTTC.

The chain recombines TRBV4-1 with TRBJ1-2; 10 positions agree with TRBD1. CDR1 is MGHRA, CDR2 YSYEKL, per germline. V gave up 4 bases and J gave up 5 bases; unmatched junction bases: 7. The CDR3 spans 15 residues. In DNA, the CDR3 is TGCGCCAGCAGCCCGACAGGGGGCGCGTCTTATGGCTACACCTTC. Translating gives CASSPTGGASYGYTF.

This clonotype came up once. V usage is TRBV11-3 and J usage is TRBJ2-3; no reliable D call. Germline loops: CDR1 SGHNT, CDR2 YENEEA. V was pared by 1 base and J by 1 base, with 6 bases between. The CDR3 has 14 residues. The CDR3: CASSLVCGTDTQYF. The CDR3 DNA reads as TGTGCCAGCAGCTTAGTATGTGGCACAGATACGCAGTATTTT.